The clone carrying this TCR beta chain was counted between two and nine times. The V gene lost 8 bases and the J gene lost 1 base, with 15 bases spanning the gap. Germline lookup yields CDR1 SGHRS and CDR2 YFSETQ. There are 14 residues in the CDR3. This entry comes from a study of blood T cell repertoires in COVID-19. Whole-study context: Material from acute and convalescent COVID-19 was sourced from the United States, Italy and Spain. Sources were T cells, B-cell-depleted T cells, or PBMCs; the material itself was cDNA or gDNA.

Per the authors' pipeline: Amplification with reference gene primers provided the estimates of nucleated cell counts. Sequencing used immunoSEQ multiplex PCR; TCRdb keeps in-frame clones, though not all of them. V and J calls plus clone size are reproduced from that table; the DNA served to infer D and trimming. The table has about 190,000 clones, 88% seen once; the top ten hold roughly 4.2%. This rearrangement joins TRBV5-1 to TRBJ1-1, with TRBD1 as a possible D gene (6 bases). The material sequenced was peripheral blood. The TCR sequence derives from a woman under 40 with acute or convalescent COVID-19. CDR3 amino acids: CASQQGGGNTEAFF. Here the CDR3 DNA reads TGCGCCAGTCAACAGGGTGGTGGGAACACTGAAGCTTTCTTT.